This T cell receptor beta chain was profiled in a study of cytomegalovirus exposure and HLA in healthy donors. Study details: Genetic ancestry analysis placed around four fifths of the 398 donors that were genotyped in the Caucasian-associated cluster.

On this clone itself: The antigen is not known.

Study-wide results and caveats: Most observed TCR sequences were rare, whereas some public TCRs were detected in many donors. For most TCR beta V segments, an earlier analysis put the productive rate at about 90% or about 30% of the time.

The study ran its PCR with 60 Vbeta and 13 Jbeta primers. This table comes from immunoSEQ multiplex PCR, and its TCRdb copy is limited to in-frame clones, with some not included. The data hold under 150,000 clones, with 60% to 85% observed a single time. The CDR3 sequence is 14 residues long. J was trimmed by 3 bases and V by 11 bases; bases with no gene match: 12. Germline CDR1 MDHEN, CDR2 SYDVKM. The chain is built from TRBV28 and TRBJ1-2; 7 bases agree with TRBD1. This TCR came from a woman between 18 and 30 years old in good health and CMV-seronegative. The sequenced sample was PBMCs. The CDR3 protein is CALQPRQGHYGYTF. CDR3 bases: TGTGCCTTACAACCGAGACAGGGCCACTATGGCTACACCTTC.